This T cell receptor beta chain derives from a study of response to subunit inactivated influenza vaccine. MiXCR was run by TCRdb on the RT-PCR reads, yielding one entry per CDR3 protein. Among roughly 710,000 distinct CDR3 sequences listed, about 15% were seen once. Comments on this clonotype: The antigen is undetermined.

General study points: The authors offered the suggestion that each seasonal influenza vaccination recruits few new T cells.

The material was PBMCs from blood, obtained around 15 days before vaccination. This sequence originates from a man between 45 and 60 years old who received an inactivated influenza vaccine.

CDR3 amino acids: CSALDRDRGPTDTQYF. CDR3 DNA: TGCAGTGCCCTAGACCGGGACAGGGGACCCACAGATACGCAGTATTTT. V and J are TRBV20-1 and TRBJ2-3; 10 nucleotides align to TRBD1. The CDR3 is 16 residues long. CDR1 DFQATT and CDR2 SNEGSKA come from the germline V gene (reference sequence). V dropped 6 bases and J dropped 2; count of bases not matched to a gene: 11.